The sequence of this TCR beta chain was determined in a study of blood T cell repertoires in COVID-19. Produced via immunoSEQ multiplex PCR; TCRdb's table is partial and in-frame only. The sample carries over 120,000 clones, over 65% recorded once. V was shortened by 4 bases and J by 7 bases, with 14 bases between the two germline ends. The CDR3 extends over 14 amino acids. Germline V lookup: CDR1 SGHTA, CDR2 FQGNSA. Participant-given clinical history determined each cohort assignment. Among Cohort 3 donors, those recovered had two negative PCRs, clearance, or symptom resolution. J is TRBJ1-3 and V is TRBV7-2, with D perhaps matching TRBD1 (5 bases). The sample was PBMCs or T cells enriched from blood (not recorded which). The TCR originated in a woman in her forties or fifties who had recovered from COVID-19. In DNA, the CDR3 is TGTGCCAGCAGCTCCCAGGGTCTGGTCAACACCATATATTTT. This gives the protein CASSSQGLVNTIYF.